These T cell receptor beta chains were read from a single sample in a study of regulatory T cells in long-lasting Graves disease. Each CDR3 protein is one row after TCRdb ran MiXCR on the multiplex PCR reads. The repertoire holds 400,000 to 500,000 distinct CDR3 sequences, with 14% as singletons. The data were also submitted as part of a second study, on T cells in Graves' hyperthyroidism and ophthalmopathy.

Sequenced material: peripheral blood mononuclear cells (PBMCs), taken at new diagnosis, from a patient treated with antithyroid drugs. These receptors came from a woman aged 50 to 60 with Graves disease. CDR3s include the opening cysteine and the closing phenylalanine or tryptophan. Fields, in order: J gene, clone size, V gene, D gene, CDR3 protein, CDR3 DNA. D genes are given only for firm matches. Size tells how often a clone was seen (once, few, many) or the class of an expanded clone, and some rows leave it out.

j_call: TRBJ2-2
clone_size: many
v_call: TRBV12-3/TRBV12-4
d_call: .
cdr3_aa: CASTKGDTGELFF
cdr3_nt: TGTGCCAGCACCAAAGGGGACACCGGGGAGCTGTTTTTT

j_call: TRBJ2-1
clone_size: many
v_call: TRBV11-2
d_call: TRBD2
cdr3_aa: CASSFTSGSSYNEQFF
cdr3_nt: TGTGCCAGCAGCTTTACTAGCGGGAGCTCCTACAATGAGCAGTTCTTC

j_call: TRBJ2-3
clone_size: many
v_call: TRBV20-1
d_call: .
cdr3_aa: CSASLLEPGETQYF
cdr3_nt: TGCAGTGCTAGTCTTCTCGAGCCGGGGGAAACGCAGTATTTT

j_call: TRBJ2-2
clone_size: .
v_call: TRBV7-3
d_call: .
cdr3_aa: CASSFRQVPNTGELFF
cdr3_nt: TGTGCCAGCAGCTTCCGACAGGTACCGAACACCGGGGAGCTGTTTTTT

j_call: TRBJ1-2
clone_size: many
v_call: TRBV5-1
d_call: TRBD1
cdr3_aa: CASSATGTGADYGYTF
cdr3_nt: TGCGCCAGCAGCGCTACCGGGACAGGGGCGGACTATGGCTACACCTTC

j_call: TRBJ2-7
clone_size: many
v_call: TRBV6-2/TRBV6-3
d_call: .
cdr3_aa: CASSSTSSRSHEQYF
cdr3_nt: TGTGCCAGCAGTTCAACTAGCTCGCGGTCACACGAGCAGTACTTC

j_call: TRBJ2-3
clone_size: .
v_call: TRBV5-1
d_call: TRBD2
cdr3_aa: CASSLGLAGEYDTQYF
cdr3_nt: TGCGCCAGCAGCTTGGGACTAGCGGGAGAGTACGATACGCAGTATTTT

j_call: TRBJ1-1
clone_size: .
v_call: TRBV13
d_call: .
cdr3_aa: CASSPDSRGPEAFF
cdr3_nt: TGTGCCAGCAGCCCCGATAGTCGAGGGCCTGAAGCTTTCTTT

j_call: TRBJ1-5
clone_size: .
v_call: TRBV27
d_call: .
cdr3_aa: CASLRGGRSNQPQHF
cdr3_nt: TGTGCCAGCCTCCGGGGGGGACGTTCTAATCAGCCCCAGCATTTT

j_call: TRBJ2-3
clone_size: many
v_call: TRBV28
d_call: TRBD2
cdr3_aa: CASSFPGLAERGDTQYF
cdr3_nt: TGTGCCAGCAGTTTCCCCGGACTAGCGGAGAGAGGAGATACGCAGTATTTT

j_call: TRBJ2-1
clone_size: .
v_call: TRBV19
d_call: TRBD1
cdr3_aa: CASNTQGRYNEQFF
cdr3_nt: TGTGCCAGTAATACACAGGGGCGATACAATGAGCAGTTCTTC

j_call: TRBJ2-7
clone_size: few
v_call: TRBV20-1
d_call: .
cdr3_aa: CSARDPRSSYEQYF
cdr3_nt: TGCAGTGCTAGAGATCCCAGGTCTTCCTACGAGCAGTACTTC

j_call: TRBJ2-1
clone_size: .
v_call: TRBV11-2
d_call: TRBD2
cdr3_aa: CASSLFASGRANEQFF
cdr3_nt: TGTGCCAGCAGCTTATTTGCCAGCGGGAGGGCCAATGAGCAGTTCTTC

j_call: TRBJ2-1
clone_size: many
v_call: TRBV2
d_call: .
cdr3_aa: CASSALPDNEQFF
cdr3_nt: TGTGCCAGCAGTGCTCTGCCCGACAATGAGCAGTTCTTC

j_call: TRBJ2-2
clone_size: many
v_call: TRBV2
d_call: .
cdr3_aa: CASSGTGNTGELFF
cdr3_nt: TGTGCCAGCAGTGGGACGGGGAACACCGGGGAGCTGTTTTTT

j_call: TRBJ2-2
clone_size: few
v_call: TRBV7-6
d_call: TRBD1
cdr3_aa: CASSLRTGRTGELFF
cdr3_nt: TGTGCCAGCAGCTTGCGGACAGGGCGCACCGGGGAGCTGTTTTTT

j_call: TRBJ2-1
clone_size: many
v_call: TRBV6-5
d_call: TRBD2
cdr3_aa: CASSYSTGTSEVNEQFF
cdr3_nt: TGTGCCAGCAGTTACTCGACCGGGACTAGCGAGGTAAATGAGCAGTTCTTC

j_call: TRBJ1-4
clone_size: .
v_call: TRBV14
d_call: .
cdr3_aa: CASSQGAYNEKLFF
cdr3_nt: TGTGCCAGCAGCCAAGGAGCCTATAATGAAAAACTGTTTTTT

j_call: TRBJ1-1
clone_size: many
v_call: TRBV28
d_call: TRBD1
cdr3_aa: CASSLTGGHTEAFF
cdr3_nt: TGTGCCAGCAGCCTGACAGGGGGCCACACTGAAGCTTTCTTT

j_call: TRBJ2-7
clone_size: many
v_call: TRBV18
d_call: .
cdr3_aa: CASSPRGLNYEQYF
cdr3_nt: TGTGCCAGCTCACCACGGGGTCTTAACTACGAGCAGTACTTC

j_call: TRBJ1-1
clone_size: few
v_call: TRBV10-3
d_call: .
cdr3_aa: CAIRGTAMNTEAFF
cdr3_nt: TGTGCCATCAGGGGGACTGCGATGAACACTGAAGCTTTCTTT

j_call: TRBJ2-7
clone_size: .
v_call: TRBV20-1
d_call: .
cdr3_aa: CSARGPRQLEYEQYF
cdr3_nt: TGCAGTGCTAGAGGCCCCCGACAGTTAGAGTACGAGCAGTACTTC

j_call: TRBJ2-1
clone_size: few
v_call: TRBV6-2/TRBV6-3
d_call: .
cdr3_aa: CASSYEQSLGIEQFF
cdr3_nt: TGTGCCAGCAGTTACGAGCAGAGTTTGGGTATTGAGCAGTTCTTC

j_call: TRBJ2-5
clone_size: many
v_call: TRBV30
d_call: .
cdr3_aa: CAWGRETQYF
cdr3_nt: TGTGCCTGGGGGAGGGAGACCCAGTACTTC

j_call: TRBJ2-2
clone_size: few
v_call: TRBV18
d_call: TRBD2
cdr3_aa: CASSPWSSGLTGELFF
cdr3_nt: TGTGCCAGCTCACCATGGTCTAGCGGGCTCACCGGGGAGCTGTTTTTT

j_call: TRBJ1-1
clone_size: many
v_call: TRBV28
d_call: .
cdr3_aa: CASTFPQNTEAFF
cdr3_nt: TGTGCCAGCACCTTCCCCCAGAACACTGAAGCTTTCTTT

j_call: TRBJ2-1
clone_size: many
v_call: TRBV11-2
d_call: .
cdr3_aa: CASSLDQDEQFF
cdr3_nt: TGTGCCAGCAGCTTAGACCAAGATGAGCAGTTCTTC

j_call: TRBJ2-3
clone_size: few
v_call: TRBV5-1
d_call: .
cdr3_aa: CASSVSSDTDTQYF
cdr3_nt: TGTGCCAGCAGCGTGTCTAGCGACACAGATACGCAGTATTTT

j_call: TRBJ2-5
clone_size: many
v_call: TRBV9
d_call: TRBD2
cdr3_aa: CASSVGLAVGETQYF
cdr3_nt: TGTGCCAGCAGCGTAGGGCTAGCGGTGGGGGAGACCCAGTACTTC

j_call: TRBJ1-2
clone_size: many
v_call: TRBV6-1
d_call: .
cdr3_aa: CASSEKQKGNYGYTF
cdr3_nt: TGTGCCAGCAGTGAAAAACAGAAGGGCAACTATGGCTACACCTTC

j_call: TRBJ2-7
clone_size: many
v_call: TRBV20-1
d_call: TRBD2
cdr3_aa: CSARNPPGGEQYF
cdr3_nt: TGCAGTGCTAGAAACCCCCCGGGGGGCGAGCAGTACTTC

j_call: TRBJ2-1
clone_size: many
v_call: TRBV28
d_call: .
cdr3_aa: CAGGSGNVNEQFF
cdr3_nt: TGTGCCGGGGGCTCGGGGAATGTCAATGAGCAGTTCTTC

j_call: TRBJ1-5
clone_size: many
v_call: TRBV27
d_call: .
cdr3_aa: CASSPRAGVGLGNQPQHF
cdr3_nt: TGTGCCAGCAGTCCCAGGGCAGGGGTGGGATTAGGGAATCAGCCCCAGCATTTT

j_call: TRBJ2-4
clone_size: many
v_call: TRBV6-1
d_call: .
cdr3_aa: CASSRWGDSNWAKNIQYF
cdr3_nt: TGTGCCAGCAGCAGGTGGGGGGACTCGAATTGGGCCAAAAACATTCAGTACTTC

j_call: TRBJ1-5
clone_size: few
v_call: TRBV28
d_call: TRBD1
cdr3_aa: CASSTFDRGSNQPQHF
cdr3_nt: TGTGCCAGCAGTACTTTTGACAGGGGGTCGAATCAGCCCCAGCATTTT

j_call: TRBJ1-1
clone_size: many
v_call: TRBV18
d_call: TRBD1
cdr3_aa: CASSHELDREHEAFF
cdr3_nt: TGTGCCAGCTCACACGAACTGGACAGGGAGCATGAAGCTTTCTTT

j_call: TRBJ2-7
clone_size: many
v_call: TRBV18
d_call: TRBD1
cdr3_aa: CASSPDTGGIREQYF
cdr3_nt: TGTGCCAGCTCACCTGATACAGGGGGCATCCGCGAGCAGTACTTC

j_call: TRBJ2-7
clone_size: few
v_call: TRBV9
d_call: .
cdr3_aa: CASSVGASSLATPYEQYF
cdr3_nt: TGTGCCAGCAGCGTAGGGGCTTCATCGCTAGCAACTCCCTACGAGCAGTACTTC

j_call: TRBJ2-2
clone_size: many
v_call: TRBV7-3
d_call: TRBD2
cdr3_aa: CASSSGTSGNTGELFF
cdr3_nt: TGTGCCAGCAGCTCGGGGACTAGCGGAAACACCGGGGAGCTGTTTTTT

j_call: TRBJ1-2
clone_size: .
v_call: TRBV6-1
d_call: TRBD1
cdr3_aa: CASSMGWDRDSYGYTF
cdr3_nt: TGTGCCAGCAGTATGGGGTGGGACAGGGACTCCTATGGCTACACCTTC

j_call: TRBJ1-2
clone_size: few
v_call: TRBV4-1
d_call: .
cdr3_aa: CASSPLVAGGGYYGYTF
cdr3_nt: TGCGCCAGCAGCCCTCTAGTAGCTGGTGGGGGGTACTATGGCTACACCTTC

j_call: TRBJ2-7
clone_size: many
v_call: TRBV10-3
d_call: .
cdr3_aa: CAISEFYEQYF
cdr3_nt: TGTGCCATCAGTGAGTTCTACGAGCAGTACTTC

j_call: TRBJ2-5
clone_size: few
v_call: TRBV10-3
d_call: .
cdr3_aa: CAISAGVGETQYF
cdr3_nt: TGTGCCATCAGTGCTGGGGTTGGAGAGACCCAGTACTTC

j_call: TRBJ2-7
clone_size: .
v_call: TRBV13
d_call: TRBD2
cdr3_aa: CASSFSLAGDYEQYF
cdr3_nt: TGTGCCAGCAGCTTTTCGCTAGCGGGAGACTACGAGCAGTACTTC

j_call: TRBJ1-6
clone_size: .
v_call: TRBV28
d_call: .
cdr3_aa: CASSPQAQFWSPLHF
cdr3_nt: TGTGCCAGCAGTCCACAGGCCCAATTTTGGTCACCCCTCCACTTT

j_call: TRBJ1-5
clone_size: many
v_call: TRBV28
d_call: TRBD1
cdr3_aa: CASSDQTGAYSNQPQHF
cdr3_nt: TGTGCCAGCAGTGATCAAACAGGGGCCTATAGCAATCAGCCCCAGCATTTT

j_call: TRBJ2-3
clone_size: many
v_call: TRBV6-1
d_call: .
cdr3_aa: CASSELLAPDTQYF
cdr3_nt: TGTGCCAGCAGTGAGTTGTTAGCTCCAGATACGCAGTATTTT

j_call: TRBJ2-7
clone_size: many
v_call: TRBV18
d_call: TRBD1
cdr3_aa: CASSRDRVGEQYF
cdr3_nt: TGTGCCAGCTCACGCGACAGGGTGGGAGAGCAGTACTTC

j_call: TRBJ2-1
clone_size: .
v_call: TRBV24-1
d_call: TRBD2
cdr3_aa: CATSDSGTSVWDEQFF
cdr3_nt: TGTGCCACCAGTGATTCTGGGACTAGCGTCTGGGATGAGCAGTTCTTC

j_call: TRBJ2-2
clone_size: .
v_call: TRBV3-1
d_call: .
cdr3_aa: CASTHRTLMNTGELFF
cdr3_nt: TGTGCCAGCACCCACAGGACCCTGATGAACACCGGGGAGCTGTTTTTT

j_call: TRBJ2-3
clone_size: .
v_call: TRBV5-1
d_call: .
cdr3_aa: CASSLRGPEDTQYF
cdr3_nt: TGCGCCAGCAGCTTGCGAGGGCCTGAAGATACGCAGTATTTT

j_call: TRBJ2-3
clone_size: few
v_call: TRBV20-1
d_call: .
cdr3_aa: CSARDRGVDTQYF
cdr3_nt: TGCAGTGCTAGAGACAGGGGGGTAGATACGCAGTATTTT

j_call: TRBJ2-1
clone_size: few
v_call: TRBV9
d_call: TRBD2
cdr3_aa: CASSAHGTRGVNEQFF
cdr3_nt: TGTGCCAGCAGCGCACACGGGACTAGAGGGGTCAATGAGCAGTTCTTC

j_call: TRBJ2-7
clone_size: few
v_call: TRBV7-2
d_call: TRBD2
cdr3_aa: CASSLAWTSGSYEQYF
cdr3_nt: TGTGCCAGCAGCTTAGCGTGGACTAGCGGTTCCTACGAGCAGTACTTC